Listed here are 32 T cell receptor beta chains from one sample, sequenced in a study of T cells in Graves' hyperthyroidism and ophthalmopathy. From RNA transcripts, TCR beta CDR3 regions were amplified. The study used the HTBI primer set for a first-round RT-PCR of the TCR CDR3. TCRdb processed the multiplex PCR reads anew with MiXCR; each CDR3 protein has one entry. The sample has over 500,000 distinct CDR3 sequences, 14% seen once. Sequencing was done on a sample of blood. All receptors derive from a woman aged 40-49 years with Graves' hyperthyroidism.

Regarding this clonotype: Being one base from a much bigger clone, this may be a read error. The chain links TRBV7-3 to TRBJ2-1, with a tentative D call TRBD1 (5 bases). Germline CDR1 is SGHTA and CDR2 is FQGTGA. Deletions cut 2 bases from V and 8 bases from J, with 10 bases between. CDR3 length equals 13 residues. DNA for the CDR3: TGTGCCAGCAGCTTATTACAGGACGATGAGCAGTTCTTC. Protein sequence: CASSLLQDDEQFF. Together with reference TRBV7-3 and TRBJ2-1, the CDR3 gives the full variable domain: GAGVSQTPSNKVTEKGKYVELRCDPISGHTALYWYRQSLGQGPEFLIYFQGTGAADDSGLPNDRFFAVRPEGSVSTLKIQRTERGDSAVYLCASSLLQDDEQFFGPGTRLTVL.

For the CDR3, the DNA is TGTGCCAGCAGTTTACGCGGGAAAGCATACAAGCAGTACTTC. Protein sequence: CASSLRGKAYKQYF. This chain uses TRBV27 with TRBJ2-7, with D perhaps matching TRBD2 (6 bases). Germline CDR1 is MNHEY and CDR2 is SMNVEV (reference sequence). The V gene lost 2 bases and the J gene lost 8 bases, with 16 bases spanning the gap. The CDR3 spans 14 residues.

The genes are TRBV7-3 and TRBJ2-2, with 12 bases matching TRBD2. The V gene's germline CDR1 is SGHTA and CDR2 FQGTGA. The CDR3 extends over 17 amino acids. J was trimmed by 7 bases and V by 5 bases; bases with no gene match: 11. CDR3 sequence (DNA): TGTGCCAGCAGCCCCGCTAGCGGGAGGGCACCATTCGGGGAGCTGTTTTTT. Translated: CASSPASGRAPFGELFF.

This clonotype has at least ten counts. The DNA for the CDR3 is TGTGCCAGCTTTACCGGGACAGGGGGCCACGGGGAGCTGTTTTTT. Its protein product is CASFTGTGGHGELFF. This chain joins TRBV2 and TRBJ2-2, with 12 bases matching TRBD1. V shed 8 bases, J shed 7 bases, and the junction held 8 bases outside the gene matches. This CDR3 contains 15 residues. CDR1 is SNHLY and CDR2 is FYNNEI in the germline V gene.

This clonotype was seen at least ten times. The chain joins TRBV28 to TRBJ2-7; D unresolved. The germline V gene has CDR1 MDHEN and CDR2 SYDVKM. V lost 4 bases and J 0 bases, leaving 10 bases between the germline ends. CDR3 length equals 14 residues. The CDR3 DNA reads TGTGCCAGCAGTTCTGGTGGAAGCTCCTACGAGCAGTACTTC. It is translated as CASSSGGSSYEQYF.

This clonotype was seen at least ten times. The rearrangement joins TRBV7-8 to TRBJ2-1; 8 nucleotides align to TRBD2. CDR1 SGHVS and CDR2 FQNEAQ come from the germline V gene. The trim removed 5 bases at V and 2 bases at J, leaving 8 bases unmatched. The CDR3 sequence is 16 residues long. In DNA form, the CDR3 reads TGTGCCAGCAGCCCACCACTAGCGGCCACCTACAATGAGCAGTTCTTC. Amino acid sequence: CASSPPLAATYNEQFF.

The rearrangement uses TRBV5-8 and TRBJ1-2; D is ambiguous. V lost 6 bases and J 1 base, leaving 10 bases between the germline ends. The CDR3 is made up of 13 amino acids. The germline gives CDR1 SGHTS, CDR2 YDEGEE. The chain's CDR3 is CASKVRNNYGYTF. For the CDR3, the DNA is TGTGCCAGCAAGGTCAGAAATAACTATGGCTACACCTTC.

This rearrangement joins TRBV6-1 to TRBJ2-3, with a possible D match to TRBD2 (5 bases). This CDR3 has 15 amino acids. Germline V gene lookup returns CDR1 MNHNS and CDR2 SASEGT. V was cut by 10 bases and J by 2 bases, with 19 bases left in between. CDR3 nucleotide sequence: TGTGCCACCTCTCACGGGTCTAGCCCCACAGATACGCAGTATTTT. Protein sequence: CATSHGSSPTDTQYF.

This chain joins TRBV9 and TRBJ1-2; the match to TRBD1 covers 9 bases. The CDR3 extends over 15 amino acids. CDR1 and CDR2 (germline): SGDLS, YYNGEE. V dropped 5 bases and J dropped 3; count of bases not matched to a gene: 8. The CDR3 region is CASSRSGQGDYGYTF. In nucleotides, the CDR3 is TGTGCCAGCAGTCGTTCGGGACAGGGAGACTATGGCTACACCTTC.

This clonotype was recorded a few times. V gene TRBV29-1 combines with J gene TRBJ1-3; D remains unclear. The germline V and J ends were trimmed by 8 bases and 0 bases, with 11 bases remaining between them. Germline V CDR1 and CDR2: SQVTM, ANQGSEA. The CDR3 has 13 amino acids. CDR3 sequence (DNA): TGCAGCATGAGGGCAGACTCTGGAAACACCATATATTTT. Amino acid sequence: CSMRADSGNTIYF.

This clonotype was counted at least ten times. The V and J genes are TRBV30 and TRBJ2-4; D might be TRBD2 (5 bases). Trimming took 2 bases from V and 0 from J, leaving 8 bases between them. The CDR3 is 14 amino acids. The germline V gene has CDR1 GTSNPN and CDR2 SVGIG (reference sequence). In nucleotides, the CDR3 is TGTGCCTGGAGTCTCGGGGTAGCCAAAAACATTCAGTACTTC. The encoded protein is CAWSLGVAKNIQYF.

This clonotype was seen at least ten times. This chain connects TRBV20-1 to TRBJ1-1; D is unresolved. CDR1 and CDR2 from the germline V gene are DFQATT and SNEGSKA (reference sequence). There are 15 residues in the CDR3. Trimming removed 2 bases at V and 1 base at J, with 14 bases between. Here the CDR3 DNA reads TGCAGTGCTAGACCAACCGACGGAAAGAACACTGAAGCTTTCTTT. It is translated as CSARPTDGKNTEAFF.

Written as DNA, the CDR3 is TGTGCCAGCAGCCAAGGTTCAGGCTGGGATGACACTGAAGCTTTCTTT. The encoded protein is CASSQGSGWDDTEAFF. This chain connects TRBV3-1 to TRBJ1-1; D uncertain. V dropped 1 base and J dropped 3 bases, with 15 bases sitting between them. The germline gives CDR1 LGHDT, CDR2 YNNKEL (reference sequence). This CDR3 spans 16 amino acids.

This clonotype was counted ten times or more. The chain recombines TRBV18 with TRBJ2-1; no clear D. This CDR3 is 16 amino acids long. Trimming pared 4 bases from V and 0 bases from J, leaving 13 bases between. Germline V lookup: CDR1 KGHSH, CDR2 LQKENI. As DNA, the CDR3 is TGTGCCAGCTCACAAGGACCGACTCCCTCCTACAATGAGCAGTTCTTC. It is translated as CASSQGPTPSYNEQFF.

This clonotype was seen many times. J is TRBJ2-7 and V is TRBV5-1, with 9 bases aligning to TRBD1. Germline CDR1 is SGHRS and CDR2 is YFSETQ. V dropped 4 bases and J dropped 6; count of bases not matched to a gene: 14. The CDR3 length is 16 residues. In DNA form, the CDR3 reads TGCGCCAGCAGCCCCCTGGTTGGACAGGGGCTTTCCGAGCAGTACTTC. Amino acid sequence: CASSPLVGQGLSEQYF.

This clonotype has a count of ten or more. V gene TRBV30 combines with J gene TRBJ1-5; TRBD1 aligns across 9 bases. Germline CDR1 and CDR2: GTSNPN and SVGIG (reference sequence). With V trimmed by 2 bases and J by 5 bases, 7 bases remained unmatched. CDR3 length: 15 residues. CDR3 DNA sequence: TGTGCCTGGAGTCCGGGACAGGGAGGTCATCAGCCCCAGCATTTT. Translation: CAWSPGQGGHQPQHF.

This clonotype has a handful of counts. The rearrangement joins TRBV6-1 to TRBJ1-5; TRBD1 matches 9 bases. CDR3 length: 15 residues. Trimming took 6 bases from V and 6 from J; bases not matched to a gene: 9. CDR1 and CDR2 (germline): MNHNS, SASEGT. CDR3 region: CASRGTGKSAQPQHF. CDR3 DNA: TGTGCCAGCAGGGGGACAGGGAAATCGGCTCAGCCCCAGCATTTT.

This clonotype was seen at least ten times. This chain connects TRBV12-3 or TRBV12-4 to TRBJ2-2; D unresolved. The CDR3 consists of 15 residues. Trimming removed 3 bases from V and 0 bases from J, with 8 bases in between. CDR3 bases: TGTGCCAGCAGTTTTATGGGATCGAACACCGGGGAGCTGTTTTTT. Translating it yields CASSFMGSNTGELFF.

This clonotype was observed at least ten times. The V gene is TRBV20-1, the J gene TRBJ2-7; 16 nucleotides match TRBD2. CDR3 length: 17 residues. Germline V gene data show CDR1 as DFQATT and CDR2 as SNEGSKA (reference sequence). V was pared by 4 bases and J by 5 bases, with 11 bases of the junction left unmatched. CDR3 nucleotides: TGCAGTGCTACCCCCCCGGGACTAGCGGGAGGGCCGCACGAGCAGTACTTC. Translation gives CSATPPGLAGGPHEQYF.

This clonotype was picked up a small number of times. The chain couples TRBV28 to TRBJ2-3, with unresolved D. The CDR3 has 13 residues. Trimming stripped 6 bases from V and 4 bases from J, with 11 bases between. Germline CDR1 is MDHEN and CDR2 is SYDVKM. CDR3 loop: CASRHPFSDTQYF. CDR3 DNA: TGTGCCAGCAGACATCCCTTCTCAGATACGCAGTATTTT.

The sample holds many counts of this clonotype. This sequence joins TRBV14 and TRBJ2-5, with D tentatively TRBD2 (6 bases). Between the trimmed V and J ends, which lost 0 bases and 6 bases, there was a span of 14 bases. The germline CDR1 and CDR2 sequences are SGHDN and FVKESK. This CDR3 has 15 amino acids. The CDR3, as DNA: TGTGCCAGCAGCCAAGATGCGGGATTGAGAAAGACCCAGTACTTC. It yields the protein CASSQDAGLRKTQYF. Using reference TRBV14 and TRBJ2-5 for the parts outside the CDR3, the full variable domain is EAGVTQFPSHSVIEKGQTVTLRCDPISGHDNLYWYRRVMGKEIKFLLHFVKESKQDESGMPNNRFLAERTGGTYSTLKVQPAELEDSGVYFCASSQDAGLRKTQYFGPGTRLLVL.

This clonotype showed up just a few times. The rearrangement joins TRBV2 to TRBJ1-3, with D hard to call. CDR1 SNHLY and CDR2 FYNNEI come from the germline V gene. There are 14 residues in the CDR3. The ends were cut back, 8 bases at V and 0 bases at J, with 11 bases in the middle. The CDR3 DNA sequence: TGTGCCAGCCGGAACGGGTTCTCTGGAAACACCATATATTTT. Its protein product is CASRNGFSGNTIYF.

In this sample, this clonotype turned up many times. The chain has TRBV12-3 or TRBV12-4 and TRBJ2-1; D is undetermined. CDR3 length: 15 residues. Trimming removed 1 base at V and 2 bases at J, with 9 bases between. CDR3: CASSLEGTTYNEQFF. The CDR3 region has the DNA TGTGCCAGCAGTTTAGAGGGAACTACCTACAATGAGCAGTTCTTC.

The V call is TRBV6-5, the J call TRBJ1-6; maybe TRBD1 (5 bases). Trimming removed 0 bases from V and 10 bases from J, with 22 bases in between. Germline loops: CDR1 MNHEY, CDR2 SVGAGI. The CDR3 has 18 amino acids. The CDR3 region is CASSYSEVGVGEWSPLHF. CDR3 DNA sequence: TGTGCCAGCAGTTACTCCGAGGTGGGGGTGGGCGAATGGTCACCCCTCCACTTT.

This clonotype was recorded many times. This sequence joins TRBV11-2 and TRBJ2-1; no firm D call. Trimming took 3 bases from V and 10 from J, leaving 7 bases between them. Germline CDR1 SGHAT, CDR2 FQNNGV. The CDR3 runs 11 residues. CDR3 region: CASSFDGEQFF. The CDR3 coding sequence is TGTGCCAGCAGCTTCGACGGAGAGCAGTTCTTC.

In this sample, this clonotype turned up many times. The rearrangement uses TRBV20-1 and TRBJ1-2; D remains unclear. V lost 5 bases and J lost 4, with 11 bases in between. Germline assignment: CDR1 DFQATT and CDR2 SNEGSKA (reference sequence). This CDR3 comprises 12 residues. The DNA for the CDR3 is TGCAGTGCTCCGACCAGGAGCTATGGCTACACCTTC. This translates into CSAPTRSYGYTF.

Notes on this clonotype: A read error may explain this, as a much larger clone is one base away. The CDR3 bases are TGTGCCAGCGGTCTCCAAAGACTAGCGGAGGGAACCGGGGAGCTGTTTTTT. Translating it yields CASGLQRLAEGTGELFF. V usage is TRBV28 and J usage is TRBJ2-2, with TRBD2 identical over 9 bases. V lost 8 bases to trimming and J lost 5 bases; unmatched junction nucleotides: 15. The CDR3 is 17 amino acids. Germline CDR1 is MDHEN and CDR2 is SYDVKM. Variable domain in full (rest from reference TRBV28 and TRBJ2-2): DVKVTQSSRYLVKRTGEKVFLECVQDMDHENMFWYRQDPGLGLRLIYFSYDVKMKEKGDIPEGYSVSREKKERFSLILESASTNQTSMYLCASGLQRLAEGTGELFFGEGSRLTVL.

Ten or more counts support this clonotype. The chain is built from TRBV28 and TRBJ2-3, with 7 bases lining up with TRBD1. The trim removed 2 bases at V and 4 bases at J, leaving 3 bases unmatched. CDR3 length: 14 amino acids. Germline V lookup: CDR1 MDHEN, CDR2 SYDVKM. Written as DNA, the CDR3 is TGTGCCAGCAGTTTACCCGGACAGGCAGATACGCAGTATTTT. This encodes CASSLPGQADTQYF.

This clonotype has ten or more counts. The rearrangement links TRBV13 to TRBJ2-1, with TRBD2 matching 10 bases. Germline trimming cut 6 bases from V and 3 bases from J; bases unmatched to any gene: 5. The CDR3 runs 15 residues. Per germline, CDR1 PRHDT and CDR2 FYEKMQ (reference sequence). This CDR3 is CASRQLAGLYNEQFF. CDR3 coding DNA: TGTGCCAGCAGACAACTAGCGGGACTCTACAATGAGCAGTTCTTC.

This clonotype was detected ten times or more. V usage is TRBV30 and J usage is TRBJ1-1; D is ambiguous. In germline, CDR1 is GTSNPN, CDR2 SVGIG (reference sequence). The CDR3 runs to 12 residues. Trimming left V 1 base short and J 5 bases short, with 8 bases between. In nucleotides, the CDR3 is TGTGCCTGGAGTGGCAGTGGAACTGAAGCTTTCTTT. It yields the protein CAWSGSGTEAFF. The full variable domain, in which reference TRBV30 and TRBJ1-1 provide the parts outside the CDR3, is SQTIHQWPATLVQPVGSPLSLECTVEGTSNPNLYWYRQAAGRGLQLLFYSVGIGQISSEVPQNLSASRPQDRQFILSSKKLLLSDSGFYLCAWSGSGTEAFFGQGTRLTVV.

This clonotype was counted ten times or more. The chain has TRBV9 and TRBJ2-1, with 8 bases fitting TRBD2. Germline CDR1 reads SGDLS; CDR2 reads YYNGEE. CDR3 length: 15 residues. The V gene end was trimmed by 4 bases and the J gene end by 6 bases; junction bases not matched to a gene: 9. The CDR3 sequence is CASSTRPSGSNEQFF. The CDR3 DNA is TGTGCCAGCAGCACAAGACCCAGCGGGAGCAATGAGCAGTTCTTC.

A few counts support this clonotype. The chain employs TRBV28 and TRBJ2-4; 7 bases line up with TRBD2. CDR1 is MDHEN and CDR2 is SYDVKM in the germline V gene. Trimming at V came to 1 base and at J to 3 bases, leaving 3 bases not matched to a gene. The CDR3 runs 15 residues. CDR3 nucleotide sequence: TGTGCCAGCAGTTTATCGCGCGGGAGCAAAAACATTCAGTACTTC. This translates into CASSLSRGSKNIQYF.